One sample yielded the 25 T cell receptor beta chains listed below, sequenced in a study of T cell responses to AZD1222 COVID-19 vaccine (dated by TCRdb to about 2021). What the time point label conveys for this sample: about 28 days (+/-7) after the second vaccine dose. The receptor library was made with the immunoSEQ multiplex PCR assay. TCRdb carries this immuneACCESS record with in-frame sequences only. Its versions omit some clonotypes, under half of them owing to an unresolved V gene in the studies checked, with the rest unexplained. This sample is represented by about 160,000 clones; 92% of them were singletons. The top ten constitute about 1.1% of the sample. The sample here was peripheral blood, taken 28 days after the second AZD1222 dose. Source of these receptors: an adult who received the AZD1222 COVID-19 vaccine.

The chain carries TRBV29-1 and TRBJ1-1; no clear D. The CDR3 runs to 12 residues. Looked up from germline, CDR1 is SQVTM and CDR2 is ANQGSEA. Trimming took 2 bases from V and 0 from J, leaving 4 bases between them. The CDR3 sequence is CSVEYMNTEAFF. The CDR3 nucleotides are TGCAGCGTTGAATATATGAACACTGAAGCTTTCTTT. Full variable domain (remainder filled in from reference TRBV29-1 and TRBJ1-1): SAVISQKPSRDICQRGTSLTIQCQVDSQVTMMFWYRQQPGQSLTLIATANQGSEATYESGFVIDKFPISRPNLTFSTLTVSNMSPEDSSIYLCSVEYMNTEAFFGQGTRLTVV.

A remark on this clone: Other DNA sequences within the sample encode an identical CDR3. The chain carries TRBV5-4 and TRBJ1-1; no reliable D call. The CDR3 runs 11 residues. Trimming took off 0 bases at V and 5 bases at J, with 2 bases between the two ends. Per the germline V gene, CDR1 is SGHNT and CDR2 is YYREEE (reference sequence). The CDR3 here is CASSLGTEAFF. The CDR3 region has the DNA TGTGCCAGCAGCTTGGGGACTGAAGCTTTCTTT.

This chain connects TRBV6-2 or TRBV6-3 to TRBJ1-1; D remains ambiguous. Germline V lookup: CDR1 MNHEY, CDR2 SVGEGT. The CDR3 contains 15 residues. Trimming cost V 0 bases and J 5 bases, with 13 bases left between them. CDR3 amino acids: CASSYSISGRTEAFF. As DNA, the CDR3 is TGTGCCAGCAGTTACTCGATCTCTGGGAGGACTGAAGCTTTCTTT.

CDR3 residues: CASSRLVTDTQYF. The CDR3, as DNA: TGTGCCAGCAGCCGACTTGTCACAGATACGCAGTATTTT. The chain is built from TRBV6-5 and TRBJ2-3, with no clear D. Trimming removed 6 bases at V and 2 bases at J, with 9 bases between. Germline CDR1 reads MNHEY; CDR2 reads SVGAGI. The CDR3 sequence is 13 residues long.

The CDR3 nucleotides read TGTGCCAGCAGCCCCGGGACAAGCAATGAAAAACTGTTTTTT. The encoded protein is CASSPGTSNEKLFF. V and J are TRBV6-2 or TRBV6-3 and TRBJ1-4; D perhaps matches TRBD1 (6 bases). Germline values: CDR1 MNHEY, CDR2 SVGEGT. The CDR3 is 14 residues long. V lost 6 bases, J lost 5 bases, and 13 bases lay in between.

This clone was picked up one time. The CDR3 bases are TGTGCCAGCAGCGTGCGGGGGGCTCTCTATGGCTACACCTTC. Translation gives CASSVRGALYGYTF. J is TRBJ1-2 and V is TRBV5-6, with D tentatively TRBD1 (6 bases). V lost 4 bases to trimming and J lost 4 bases, with 14 bases between them. CDR1 SGHDT and CDR2 YYEEEE come from the germline V gene. The CDR3 is made up of 14 amino acids.

The V gene is TRBV29-1, the J gene TRBJ1-1; perhaps TRBD1 as D (5 bases). This CDR3 is 13 amino acids long. The germline gives CDR1 SQVTM, CDR2 ANQGSEA. V lost 1 base to trimming and J lost 4 bases, with 10 bases between them. CDR3 sequence (DNA): TGCAGCGTTGAAGGAGGGCAGGGCACTGAAGCTTTCTTT. Its protein product is CSVEGGQGTEAFF.

The chain combines TRBV30 with TRBJ1-3; 10 bases are shared with TRBD1. The CDR3 contains 14 residues. Germline lookup yields CDR1 GTSNPN and CDR2 SVGIG (reference sequence). The V and J ends lost 5 bases and 0 bases, in that order; junction bases with no gene match: 1. CDR3 in amino acids: CAWGQGVSGNTIYF. DNA of the CDR3: TGTGCCTGGGGACAGGGGGTCTCTGGAAACACCATATATTTT.

This clone appeared once. This chain uses TRBV5-6 with TRBJ1-5, with D unresolved. Trimming removed 3 bases at V and 0 bases at J, with 10 bases between. There are 15 residues in the CDR3. Germline V CDR1 and CDR2: SGHDT, YYEEEE. In DNA, the CDR3 is TGTGCCAGCAGCTCCCAGTCGCCTAGCAATCAGCCCCAGCATTTT. Translated, it gives CASSSQSPSNQPQHF.

The V gene is TRBV7-9, the J gene TRBJ1-5; D possibly corresponds to TRBD1 (6 bases). The CDR3 has 13 residues. The V gene's germline CDR1 is SEHNR and CDR2 FQNEAQ (reference sequence). Between the trimmed V and J ends, which lost 5 bases and 5 bases, there was a span of 10 bases. The CDR3 nucleotides read TGTGCCAGCAGCCGATCAGGGGATCAGCCCCAGCATTTT. It codes for CASSRSGDQPQHF.

The chain is built from TRBV18 and TRBJ1-6; weak D call: TRBD1 (5 bases). Germline-derived CDR1 and CDR2 are KGHSH and LQKENI. Trimming left V 1 base short and J 1 base short, with 11 bases between. The CDR3 is 17 residues long. The CDR3 loop is CASSPRSGGSYNSPLHF. The CDR3 DNA follows: TGTGCCAGCTCACCACGTAGCGGGGGGTCCTATAATTCACCCCTCCACTTT. Full variable domain (remainder filled in from reference TRBV18 and TRBJ1-6): NAGVMQNPRHLVRRRGQEARLRCSPMKGHSHVYWYRQLPEEGLKFMVYLQKENIIDESGMPKERFSAEFPKEGPSILRIQQVVRGDSAAYFCASSPRSGGSYNSPLHFGNGTRLTVT.

The chain employs TRBV2 and TRBJ2-1; D gene uncertain. Germline lookup yields CDR1 SNHLY and CDR2 FYNNEI. V was trimmed by 1 base and J by 7 bases, leaving 8 bases between them. The CDR3 covers 13 residues. CDR3 bases: TGTGCCAGCAGTGAAGAGCGCAGGAATGAGCAGTTCTTC. Protein product: CASSEERRNEQFF.

The chain is built from TRBV5-8 and TRBJ1-1; a possible D gene is TRBD1 (6 bases). V lost 3 bases, J lost 1 base, and 16 bases lay in between. The CDR3 covers 16 residues. CDR1 and CDR2 from the germline V gene are SGHTS and YDEGEE. The chain's CDR3 is CASSSRTAISNTEAFF. The DNA of the CDR3 is TGTGCCAGCAGCTCCCGGACAGCTATATCGAACACTGAAGCTTTCTTT.

J is TRBJ1-2 and V is TRBV3-1 (or the pseudogene TRBV3-2); 8 nucleotides line up with TRBD1. Germline assignment: CDR1 LGHDT and CDR2 YNNKEL (reference sequence). This CDR3 is built from 14 residues. The V gene end was trimmed by 5 bases and the J gene end by 3 bases; junction bases not matched to a gene: 5. The CDR3 protein is CASSFRQGHYGYTF. Here the CDR3 DNA reads TGTGCCAGCAGCTTTAGACAGGGGCACTATGGCTACACCTTC.

Remarks on this clone: An end of the junction differs from the germline gene, which may be a read error. This chain links TRBV15 with TRBJ1-1, with D tentatively TRBD1 (6 bases). Germline V lookup: CDR1 LNHNV, CDR2 YYDKDF (reference sequence). CDR3 length: 13 residues. The CDR3 region has the DNA TGTGCCACCAGCAGAGGAGGGCCTACAGGGACCTACTTT. Its translation: CATSRGGPTGTYF.

This chain uses TRBV10-3 with TRBJ2-5; D possibly corresponds to TRBD1 (7 bases). Trimming cost V 4 bases and J 5 bases, with 17 bases left between them. Germline CDR1 ENHRY, CDR2 SYGVKD. The CDR3 consists of 15 residues. The CDR3 DNA follows: TGTGCCATCAGTGCGGCAGGGGGAGGCTTGGAGACCCAGTACTTC. Translating it yields CAISAAGGGLETQYF.

V usage is TRBV6-8 and J usage is TRBJ1-4, with unresolved D. CDR3 size: 15 residues. V lost 0 bases to trimming and J lost 12 bases, with 17 bases between them. Germline V gene sequence: CDR1 MNHGY, CDR2 SAAAGT. The CDR3 bases are TGTGCCAGCAGTTACTCGGTAACAGATTATGGTCAACTGTTTTTT. This codes for CASSYSVTDYGQLFF.

The chain combines TRBV7-6 with TRBJ2-1; 10 bases match TRBD2. After removal of 5 bases from V and 9 bases from J, the junction contained 7 bases not matched to a gene. Germline V gene lookup returns CDR1 SGHVS and CDR2 FNYEAQ. CDR3 length: 14 residues. The CDR3 spells CASSPSGGASEQFF. The CDR3, as DNA: TGTGCCAGCAGCCCGAGCGGGGGGGCCAGTGAGCAGTTCTTC.

This chain uses TRBV7-2 with TRBJ1-3; tentatively, D is TRBD1 (5 bases). There are 15 residues in the CDR3. Germline assignment: CDR1 SGHTA and CDR2 FQGNSA. The germline V and J ends were trimmed by 2 bases and 1 base, with 9 bases remaining between them. CDR3 bases: TGTGCCAGCAGCTTAACAGGAGGGTCTGGAAACACCATATATTTT. Translating gives CASSLTGGSGNTIYF.

This clone was observed once. The chain has TRBV6-1 and TRBJ1-1, with D perhaps matching TRBD1 (5 bases). This CDR3 comprises 14 residues. The germline gives CDR1 MNHNS, CDR2 SASEGT. The V gene lost 0 bases and the J gene lost 3 bases, with 8 bases spanning the gap. The CDR3 sequence: CASSEAAGDTEAFF. CDR3 in DNA: TGTGCCAGCAGTGAAGCAGCGGGGGACACTGAAGCTTTCTTT.

The rearrangement joins TRBV29-1 to TRBJ1-2; possibly TRBD1 for D (5 bases). The CDR3 consists of 14 residues. Germline-derived CDR1 and CDR2 are SQVTM and ANQGSEA. V was clipped by 6 bases and J by 6 bases, with 20 bases between them. The CDR3 here is CSVGPVGEGNGYTF. CDR3 DNA: TGCAGCGTCGGTCCGGTAGGGGAAGGGAATGGCTACACCTTC.

The rearrangement joins TRBV18 to TRBJ2-2; D may be TRBD2 (5 bases). CDR3 length equals 16 residues. The germline V gene encodes CDR1 KGHSH and CDR2 LQKENI. V was trimmed by 4 bases and J by 0 bases, leaving 12 bases between them. The DNA of the CDR3 is TGTGCCAGCTCACGAGGACGGACTCCGAACACCGGGGAGCTGTTTTTT. Its translation: CASSRGRTPNTGELFF.

The V and J genes are TRBV18 and TRBJ2-3, with a possible D match to TRBD1 (6 bases). Germline CDR1 is KGHSH and CDR2 is LQKENI. Trimming left V 6 bases short and J 7 bases short, with 17 bases between. The length of the CDR3 is 14 residues. CDR3 DNA: TGTGCCAGCTCGCCCGGGACAACACGCAATACGCAGTATTTT. Residues: CASSPGTTRNTQYF.

V gene TRBV3-1 (or the pseudogene TRBV3-2) combines with J gene TRBJ1-1; D call uncertain. V lost 4 bases, J lost 0 bases, and 9 bases lay in between. The CDR3 length is 14 residues. Germline loops: CDR1 LGHDT, CDR2 YNNKEL (reference sequence). The CDR3 region is CASSRQEVNTEAFF. In DNA, the CDR3 is TGTGCCAGCAGCCGCCAAGAGGTGAACACTGAAGCTTTCTTT.

This chain links TRBV11-2 with TRBJ1-2; D perhaps matches TRBD1 (6 bases). Trimming shortened V by 2 bases and J by 1 base, and 11 bases separated the two germline ends. This CDR3 is 15 amino acids long. CDR1 and CDR2 (germline): SGHAT, FQNNGV. The CDR3 here is CASSLMGHLNYGYTF. The CDR3 DNA is TGTGCCAGCAGCTTAATGGGACACCTTAACTATGGCTACACCTTC.